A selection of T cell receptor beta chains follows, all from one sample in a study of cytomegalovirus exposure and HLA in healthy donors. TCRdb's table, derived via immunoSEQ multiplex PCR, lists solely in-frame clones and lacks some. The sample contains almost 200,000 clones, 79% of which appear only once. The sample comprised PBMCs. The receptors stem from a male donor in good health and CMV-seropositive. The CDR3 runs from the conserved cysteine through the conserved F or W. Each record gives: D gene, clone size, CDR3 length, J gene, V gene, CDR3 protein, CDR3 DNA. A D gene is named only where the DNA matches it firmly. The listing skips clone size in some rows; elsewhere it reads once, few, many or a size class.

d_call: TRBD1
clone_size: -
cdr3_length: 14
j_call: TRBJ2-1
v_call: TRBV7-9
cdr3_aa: CASSLDLGQGSRLF
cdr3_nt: TGTGCCAGCAGCTTAGATCTGGGACAGGGAAGTCGGCTCTTC

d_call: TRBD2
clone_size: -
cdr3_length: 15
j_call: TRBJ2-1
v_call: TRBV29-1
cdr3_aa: CSAYLLAGVGREQFF
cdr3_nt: TGCAGCGCCTACCTCCTAGCGGGAGTAGGTAGGGAGCAGTTCTTC

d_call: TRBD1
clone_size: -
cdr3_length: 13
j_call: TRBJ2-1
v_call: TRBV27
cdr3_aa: CASSFEGAIEQFF
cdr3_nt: TGTGCCAGCAGTTTTGAGGGGGCCATTGAGCAGTTCTTC

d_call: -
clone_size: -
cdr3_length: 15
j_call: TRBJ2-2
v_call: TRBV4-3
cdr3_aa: CASSLKRTGPGELFF
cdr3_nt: TGCGCCAGCAGCCTTAAGCGTACAGGGCCCGGGGAGCTGTTTTTT

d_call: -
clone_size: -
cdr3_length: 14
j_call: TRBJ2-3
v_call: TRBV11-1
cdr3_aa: CASSPPRGTDTQYF
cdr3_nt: TGTGCCAGCAGCCCCCCCCGGGGTACAGATACGCAGTATTTT

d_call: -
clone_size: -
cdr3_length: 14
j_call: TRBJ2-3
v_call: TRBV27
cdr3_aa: CASRPHRGTDTQYF
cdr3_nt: TGTGCCAGCAGACCCCACAGGGGCACAGATACGCAGTATTTT

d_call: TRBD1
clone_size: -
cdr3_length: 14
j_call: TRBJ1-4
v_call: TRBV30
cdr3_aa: CAWTPGQGGEKLFF
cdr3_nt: TGTGCCTGGACCCCGGGACAGGGGGGAGAAAAACTGTTTTTT

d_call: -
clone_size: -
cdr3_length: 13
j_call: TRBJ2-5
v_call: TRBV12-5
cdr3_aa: CASRQGYSGEQYF
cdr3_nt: TGTGCTAGTCGACAGGGTTACTCGGGAGAGCAGTACTTC

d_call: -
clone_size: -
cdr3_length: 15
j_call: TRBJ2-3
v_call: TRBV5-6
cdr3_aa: CASSFFDSLTDTQYF
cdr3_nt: TGTGCCAGCAGCTTTTTCGACAGTCTCACAGATACGCAGTATTTT

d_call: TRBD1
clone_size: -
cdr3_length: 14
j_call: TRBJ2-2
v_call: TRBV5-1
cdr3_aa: CASSPDREDGELFF
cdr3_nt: TGCGCCAGCAGCCCGGACAGGGAGGACGGGGAGCTGTTTTTT

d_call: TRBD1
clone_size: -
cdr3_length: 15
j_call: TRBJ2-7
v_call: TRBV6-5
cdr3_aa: CASSLVRTGVYEQYF
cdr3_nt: TGTGCCAGCAGTTTGGTAAGGACAGGGGTCTACGAGCAGTACTTC

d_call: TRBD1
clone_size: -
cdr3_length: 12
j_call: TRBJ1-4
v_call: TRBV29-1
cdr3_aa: CSAYRGDEKLFF
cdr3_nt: TGCAGCGCATACAGGGGTGATGAAAAACTGTTTTTT

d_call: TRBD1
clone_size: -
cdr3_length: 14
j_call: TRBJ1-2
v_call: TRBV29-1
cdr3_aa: CSVPDRDLNYGYTF
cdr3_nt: TGCAGCGTCCCCGACAGGGATCTAAACTATGGCTACACCTTC

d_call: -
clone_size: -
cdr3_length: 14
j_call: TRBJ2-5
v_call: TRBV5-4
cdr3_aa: CASSLNTEGDTQYF
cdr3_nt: TGTGCCAGCAGTCTCAATACCGAGGGGGATACCCAGTACTTC

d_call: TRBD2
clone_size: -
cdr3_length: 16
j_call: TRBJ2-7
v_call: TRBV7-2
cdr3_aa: CASRQAEGLAGAEQYF
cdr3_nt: TGTGCCAGCAGGCAAGCAGAGGGACTAGCGGGAGCCGAGCAGTACTTC

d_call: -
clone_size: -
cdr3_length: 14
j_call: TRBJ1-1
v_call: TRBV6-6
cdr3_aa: CASSYTQLNTEAFF
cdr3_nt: TGTGCCAGCAGTTACACACAGTTGAACACTGAAGCTTTCTTT

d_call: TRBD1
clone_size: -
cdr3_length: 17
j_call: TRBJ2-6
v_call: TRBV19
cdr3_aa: CASSSRDRGAGANVLTF
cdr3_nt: TGTGCCAGTAGTTCCCGGGACAGGGGGGCTGGGGCCAACGTCCTGACTTTC

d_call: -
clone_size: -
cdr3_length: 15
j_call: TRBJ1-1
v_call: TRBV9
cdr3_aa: CASSVAGVRNTEAFF
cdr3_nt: TGTGCCAGCAGCGTAGCAGGGGTTAGAAACACTGAAGCTTTCTTT

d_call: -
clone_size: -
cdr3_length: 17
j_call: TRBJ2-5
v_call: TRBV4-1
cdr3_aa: CASSQDELAGKASSQYF
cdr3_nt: TGCGCCAGCAGCCAGGACGAACTGGCGGGCAAAGCTTCTTCCCAGTACTTC

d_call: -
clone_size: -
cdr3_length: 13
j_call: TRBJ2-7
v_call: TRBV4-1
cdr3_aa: CASSQDLSSEQYF
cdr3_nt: TGCGCCAGCAGCCAAGATCTTAGCTCCGAGCAGTACTTC

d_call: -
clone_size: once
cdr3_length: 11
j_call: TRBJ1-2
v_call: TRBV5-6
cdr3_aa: CASSLGGGRTF
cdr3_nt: TGTGCCAGCAGCTTAGGGGGTGGGCGCACCTTC

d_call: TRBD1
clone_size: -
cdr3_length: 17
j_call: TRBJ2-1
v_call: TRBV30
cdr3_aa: CAWSPRTGGEDDNEQFF
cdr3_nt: TGTGCCTGGAGTCCGAGGACAGGGGGCGAGGATGACAATGAGCAGTTCTTC

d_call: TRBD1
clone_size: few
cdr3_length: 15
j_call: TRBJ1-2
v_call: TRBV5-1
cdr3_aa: CASSLGRQGGSGYTF
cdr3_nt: TGCGCCAGCAGCTTGGGGAGACAGGGAGGATCTGGCTACACCTTC

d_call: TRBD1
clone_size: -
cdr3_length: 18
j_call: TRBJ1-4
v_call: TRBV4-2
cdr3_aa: CASSQETRTGIRNEKLFF
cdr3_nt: TGTGCCAGCAGCCAAGAAACCAGGACAGGGATACGGAATGAAAAACTGTTTTTT

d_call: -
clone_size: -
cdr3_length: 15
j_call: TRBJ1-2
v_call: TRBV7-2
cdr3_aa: CASSSLGGGPDGYTF
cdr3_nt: TGTGCCAGCAGCTCTTTAGGCGGGGGGCCGGATGGCTACACCTTC

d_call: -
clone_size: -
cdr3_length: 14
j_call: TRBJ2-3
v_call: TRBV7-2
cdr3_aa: CASSLGTLGDTQYF
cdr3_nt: TGTGCCAGCAGCCTCGGGACTTTGGGAGATACGCAGTATTTT

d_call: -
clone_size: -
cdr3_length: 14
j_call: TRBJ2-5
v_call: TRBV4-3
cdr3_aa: CASSQGPQEETQYF
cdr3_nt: TGCGCCAGCAGCCAAGGGCCCCAAGAAGAGACCCAGTACTTC

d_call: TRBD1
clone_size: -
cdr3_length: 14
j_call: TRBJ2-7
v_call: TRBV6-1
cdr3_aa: CASNPPGTGSEQYF
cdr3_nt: TGTGCCAGCAACCCGCCCGGGACAGGGAGCGAGCAGTACTTC

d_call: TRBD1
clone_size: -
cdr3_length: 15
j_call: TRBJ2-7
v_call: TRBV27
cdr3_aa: CASSLSGTGPFEQYF
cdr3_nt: TGTGCCAGCAGTTTATCGGGGACAGGGCCATTCGAGCAGTACTTC